Listed below are T cell receptor beta chains from one sample, sequenced in a study of CD8 T cells in Susac syndrome. MiXCR was run by TCRdb on the immunoSEQ multiplex PCR reads, yielding one entry per CDR3 protein. This table holds hundreds of thousands of distinct CDR3 sequences, approximately 91% found once. Sequences were obtained from CD8+ T cells from PBMCs. These receptors all stem from a human donor with multiple sclerosis. The CDR3 runs from the conserved cysteine through the conserved F or W. D genes are given only for firm matches. Clone size is not always given. Where it is, it says once, few, many or a class for expanded clones.

J gene	V gene	D gene	clone size	CDR3 protein	CDR3 DNA
TRBJ2-7	TRBV4-3	TRBD2	-	CASSHRTSGRSYEQYF	TGCGCCAGCAGCCATAGGACTAGCGGGAGATCCTACGAGCAGTACTTC
TRBJ2-7	TRBV6-1	-	-	CASSEAPEQYF	TGTGCCAGCAGTGAAGCGCCCGAGCAGTACTTC
TRBJ2-7	TRBV6-1	TRBD1	-	CASSVPGQGVSEQYF	TGTGCCAGCAGTGTTCCGGGACAGGGGGTTTCCGAGCAGTACTTC
TRBJ2-1	TRBV5-5	TRBD1	-	CASSLDQGARNEQFF	TGTGCCAGCAGCTTGGATCAGGGGGCGCGTAATGAGCAGTTCTTC
TRBJ1-1	TRBV30	TRBD1	-	CARDREGSTEAFF	TGTGCCCGCGACAGGGAGGGATCCACTGAAGCTTTCTTT
TRBJ2-3	TRBV13	-	-	CASSLGGLSTDTQYF	TGTGCCAGCAGCTTAGGGGGACTTAGCACAGATACGCAGTATTTT
TRBJ2-1	TRBV9	-	few	CASSVTGNEQFF	TGTGCCAGCAGCGTGACCGGGAATGAGCAGTTCTTC
TRBJ1-4	TRBV4-2	-	-	CASSRGASGREKLFF	TGTGCCAGCAGCCGGGGGGCCTCCGGGAGGGAAAAACTGTTTTTT
TRBJ1-1	TRBV12-3/TRBV12-4	-	-	CASSSYGEAFF	TGTGCCAGCAGCTCCTATGGCGAAGCTTTCTTT
TRBJ1-1	TRBV7-9	-	-	CASSFPFPDEAFF	TGTGCCAGCAGCTTCCCGTTTCCCGACGAAGCTTTCTTT
TRBJ2-1	TRBV12-3/TRBV12-4	TRBD1	-	CASSPGQGAGDEQFF	TGTGCCAGCAGTCCGGGACAGGGGGCCGGGGATGAGCAGTTCTTC
TRBJ1-2	TRBV7-9	-	-	CASYGSLPNYGYTF	TGTGCCAGCTATGGCAGTCTCCCTAACTATGGCTACACCTTC
TRBJ2-2	TRBV7-9	-	-	CASSLIPVQLGELFF	TGTGCCAGCAGCTTGATACCCGTTCAGCTCGGGGAGCTGTTTTTT
TRBJ2-7	TRBV2	-	-	CASTKFLGESREQYF	TGTGCCAGCACCAAATTTTTAGGAGAGAGTCGCGAGCAGTACTTC
TRBJ2-5	TRBV19	-	-	CASSIVGLQETQYF	TGTGCCAGTAGTATAGTGGGCCTCCAAGAGACCCAGTACTTC
TRBJ2-2	TRBV14	TRBD2	-	CASSPRTGTRSTGELFF	TGTGCCAGCAGCCCACGAACCGGGACTAGAAGCACCGGGGAGCTGTTTTTT
TRBJ2-2	TRBV30	-	-	CAWSVGANTGELFF	TGTGCCTGGAGTGTGGGGGCGAACACCGGGGAGCTGTTTTTT
TRBJ1-5	TRBV27	TRBD1	-	CASKGTGVQPQHF	TGTGCCAGCAAGGGGACAGGGGTTCAGCCCCAGCATTTT
TRBJ1-1	TRBV7-9	TRBD1	-	CASSPEDRVGTEAFF	TGTGCCAGCAGCCCGGAAGACAGGGTCGGCACTGAAGCTTTCTTT
TRBJ2-6	TRBV4-3	-	-	CASSQESGIITLSSGANVLTF	TGCGCCAGCAGCCAAGAGAGTGGGATTATAACCCTTTCGTCTGGGGCCAACGTCCTGACTTTC
TRBJ2-1	TRBV14	-	-	CASSQGGDSYNEQFF	TGTGCCAGCAGCCAAGGGGGGGACTCCTACAATGAGCAGTTCTTC
TRBJ2-1	TRBV29-1	-	once	CSVEDRLWGDEQFF	TGCAGCGTTGAAGATCGGCTCTGGGGGGATGAGCAGTTCTTC
TRBJ1-1	TRBV7-9	-	-	CASSLGLTEAFF	TGTGCCAGCAGCTTGGGCCTCACTGAAGCTTTCTTT
TRBJ2-3	TRBV9	-	-	CASSVAGVSDTQYF	TGTGCCAGCAGCGTAGCGGGAGTGTCGGATACGCAGTATTTT
TRBJ2-5	TRBV7-9	TRBD2	-	CASVLGDGLGETQYF	TGTGCCAGCGTGCTGGGAGATGGACTAGGAGAGACCCAGTACTTC
TRBJ1-6	TRBV27	-	few	CASSLGVMVNSPLHF	TGTGCCAGCAGTTTAGGGGTGATGGTTAATTCACCCCTCCACTTT
TRBJ2-7	TRBV4-2	TRBD1	-	CASSGPGQGSYEQYF	TGTGCCAGCAGCGGGCCGGGACAGGGTTCCTACGAGCAGTACTTC
TRBJ2-7	TRBV27	TRBD1	-	CASSQGQGNEQYF	TGTGCCAGCAGTCAGGGACAGGGTAACGAGCAGTACTTC